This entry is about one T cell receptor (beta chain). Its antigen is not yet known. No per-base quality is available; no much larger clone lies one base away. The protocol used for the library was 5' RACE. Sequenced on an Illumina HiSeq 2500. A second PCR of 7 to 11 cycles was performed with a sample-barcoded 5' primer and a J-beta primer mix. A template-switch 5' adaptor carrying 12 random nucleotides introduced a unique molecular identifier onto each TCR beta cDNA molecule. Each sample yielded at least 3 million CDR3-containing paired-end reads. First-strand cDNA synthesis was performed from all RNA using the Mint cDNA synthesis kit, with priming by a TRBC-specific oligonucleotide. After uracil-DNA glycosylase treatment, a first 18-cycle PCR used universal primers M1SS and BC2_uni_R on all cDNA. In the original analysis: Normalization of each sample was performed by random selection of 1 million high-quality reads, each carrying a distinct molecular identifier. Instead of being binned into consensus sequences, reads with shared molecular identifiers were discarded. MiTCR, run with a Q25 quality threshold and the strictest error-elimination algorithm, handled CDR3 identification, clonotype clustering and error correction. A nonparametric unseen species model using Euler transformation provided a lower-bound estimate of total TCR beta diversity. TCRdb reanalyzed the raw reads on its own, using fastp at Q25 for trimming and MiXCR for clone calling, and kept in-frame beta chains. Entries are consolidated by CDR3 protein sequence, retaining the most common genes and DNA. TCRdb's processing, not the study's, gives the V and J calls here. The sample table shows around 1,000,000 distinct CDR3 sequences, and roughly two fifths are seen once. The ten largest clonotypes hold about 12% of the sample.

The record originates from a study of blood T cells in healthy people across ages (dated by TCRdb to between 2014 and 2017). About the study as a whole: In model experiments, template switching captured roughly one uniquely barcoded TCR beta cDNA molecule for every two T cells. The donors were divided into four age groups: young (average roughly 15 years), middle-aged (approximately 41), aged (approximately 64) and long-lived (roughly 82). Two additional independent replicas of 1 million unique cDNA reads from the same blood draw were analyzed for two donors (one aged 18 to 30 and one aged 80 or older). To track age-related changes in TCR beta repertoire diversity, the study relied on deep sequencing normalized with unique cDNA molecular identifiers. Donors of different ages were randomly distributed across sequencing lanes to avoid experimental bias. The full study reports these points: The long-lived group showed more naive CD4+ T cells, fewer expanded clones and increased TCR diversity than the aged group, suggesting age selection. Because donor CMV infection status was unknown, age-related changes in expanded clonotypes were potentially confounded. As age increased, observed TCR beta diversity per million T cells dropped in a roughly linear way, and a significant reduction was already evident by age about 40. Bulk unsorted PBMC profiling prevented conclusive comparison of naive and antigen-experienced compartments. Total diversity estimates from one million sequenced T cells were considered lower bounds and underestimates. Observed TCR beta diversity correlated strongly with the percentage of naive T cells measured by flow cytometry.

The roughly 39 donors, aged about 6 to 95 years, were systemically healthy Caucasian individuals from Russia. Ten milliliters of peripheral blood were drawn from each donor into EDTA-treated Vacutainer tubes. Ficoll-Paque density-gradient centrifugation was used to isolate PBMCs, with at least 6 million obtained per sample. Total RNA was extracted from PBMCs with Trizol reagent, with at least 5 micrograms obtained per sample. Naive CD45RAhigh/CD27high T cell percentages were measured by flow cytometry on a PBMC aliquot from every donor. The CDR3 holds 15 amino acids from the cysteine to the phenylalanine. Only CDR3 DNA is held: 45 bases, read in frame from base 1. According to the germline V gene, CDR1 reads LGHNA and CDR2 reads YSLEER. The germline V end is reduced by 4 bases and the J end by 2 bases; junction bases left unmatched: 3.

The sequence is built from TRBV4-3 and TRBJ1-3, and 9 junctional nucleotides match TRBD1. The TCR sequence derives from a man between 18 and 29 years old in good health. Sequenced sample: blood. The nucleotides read TGCGCCAGCAGCCCGGGACAGGGAGCTGGAAACACCATATATTTT. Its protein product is CASSPGQGAGNTIYF.